These 17 T cell receptor beta chains came from one sample sequenced in a study of shared clonotypes between healthy human individuals. Only in-frame clones appear in the TCRdb table, and some are missing; sequencing was by immunoSEQ multiplex PCR. The table records approximately 2.3 million clones, approximately 95% of them present only once. Sequences were obtained from naive CD4+ T cells from PBMCs. Subset in this sample: CD45RA+ positively selected. These receptors were collected from a man younger than 30 in good health. Some clones in this sample may be carry-over from other donors' samples.

Of note for this clone: An end of the junction does not agree with germline; a read error may underlie this. The chain combines TRBV28 with TRBJ2-5; tentative D call: TRBD1 (5 bases). The CDR3 contains 14 residues. Germline V gives CDR1 MDHEN, CDR2 SYDVKM. The CDR3 coding sequence is TGTGCCAGCAGCCCCCACAGGTTACAAGAGACCAAGTACTTC. Translation gives CASSPHRLQETKYF. The entire variable domain, with the rest obtained from reference TRBV28 and TRBJ2-5, is as follows: DVKVTQSSRYLVKRTGEKVFLECVQDMDHENMFWYRQDPGLGLRLIYFSYDVKMKEKGDIPEGYSVSREKKERFSLILESASTNQTSMYLCASSPHRLQETKYFGPGTRLLVL.

This clone was seen only once. The chain carries TRBV7-9 and TRBJ2-1; 15 bases are a match to TRBD2. Germline V gene lookup returns CDR1 SEHNR and CDR2 FQNEAQ (reference sequence). The CDR3 is 19 amino acids. The V and J ends lost 7 bases and 4 bases, in that order; junction bases with no gene match: 14. CDR3 nucleotide sequence: TGTGCCAGCACCATATACGGGACTAGCGGGAGGTATTCATACAATGAGCAGTTCTTC. As protein: CASTIYGTSGRYSYNEQFF.

The chain uses TRBV4-1 and TRBJ2-7, with D perhaps TRBD1 (6 bases). This CDR3 comprises 14 residues. Germline values: CDR1 MGHRA, CDR2 YSYEKL. The V end was cut by 6 bases, the J end by 4 bases, with 16 bases between. CDR3 protein: CASRQTWTDYEQYF. The DNA of the CDR3 is TGCGCCAGCAGGCAAACGTGGACAGATTACGAGCAGTACTTC.

This clone has only one observation. The chain couples TRBV9 to TRBJ2-2; either TRBD1 or TRBD2 may supply D (6 bases each). This CDR3 spans 18 amino acids. V was cut by 0 bases and J by 5 bases, with 20 bases left in between. Germline loops: CDR1 SGDLS, CDR2 YYNGEE. DNA of the CDR3: TGTGCCAGCAGCGTAGTAGGGGGGACTCCCCGGGGAACCGGGGAGCTGTTTTTT. Residues: CASSVVGGTPRGTGELFF.

The V call is TRBV28, the J call TRBJ1-4; unclear D gene. This CDR3 has 15 amino acids. Germline CDR1 is MDHEN and CDR2 is SYDVKM. With 3 bases removed from V and 3 bases from J, the gap between germline ends came to 11 bases. The CDR3 nucleotides are TGTGCCAGCAGTTTTCTTAGGGAGGCTAATGAAAAACTGTTTTTT. It specifies CASSFLREANEKLFF.

The chain couples TRBV7-2 to TRBJ2-7; 7 bases align to TRBD2. V was clipped by 4 bases and J by 3 bases; unmatched bases: 6. Germline CDR1 reads SGHTA; CDR2 reads FQGNSA. The CDR3 runs to 14 residues. DNA of the CDR3: TGTGCCAGCAGCTCTCCGGGAGGTAACTACGAGCAGTACTTC. Its protein product is CASSSPGGNYEQYF. Based on the CDR3 plus reference TRBV7-2 and TRBJ2-7, the full variable domain is GAGVSQSPSNKVTEKGKDVELRCDPISGHTALYWYRQSLGQGLEFLIYFQGNSAPDKSGLPSDRFSAERTGGSVSTLTIQRTQQEDSAVYLCASSSPGGNYEQYFGPGTRLTVT.

This chain joins TRBV4-3 and TRBJ2-3; D is possibly TRBD1 or TRBD2 (6 bases each). V shed 0 bases and J shed 5 bases, with 15 bases lying between them. Germline CDR1 is LGHNA and CDR2 is YSLEER. There are 16 residues in the CDR3. CDR3 loop: CASSQDRWGAEDTQYF. CDR3 nucleotides: TGCGCCAGCAGCCAAGACCGCTGGGGGGCCGAAGATACGCAGTATTTT.

The rearrangement joins TRBV9 to TRBJ1-1; 7 bases match TRBD1. J was trimmed by 5 bases and V by 3 bases; bases with no gene match: 16. The CDR3 runs to 17 residues. Germline CDR1 reads SGDLS; CDR2 reads YYNGEE. This CDR3 reads CASSATGVPQLGTEAFF. CDR3 DNA sequence: TGTGCCAGCAGCGCCACAGGGGTTCCGCAATTAGGGACTGAAGCTTTCTTT.

The chain has TRBV28 and TRBJ2-7; D is uncertain. CDR1 MDHEN and CDR2 SYDVKM come from the germline V gene. The CDR3 runs to 14 residues. Deletions cut 8 bases from V and 2 bases from J, with 16 bases between. The DNA of the CDR3 is TGTGCCAGCGAGTCGGACGGAACCCCCTACGAGCAGTACTTC. Translated: CASESDGTPYEQYF.

The rearrangement joins TRBV10-3 to TRBJ1-4; D might be TRBD1 (6 bases). The CDR3 length is 12 residues. The V gene's germline CDR1 is ENHRY and CDR2 SYGVKD. Between the trimmed V and J ends, which lost 0 bases and 13 bases, there was a span of 9 bases. The CDR3 sequence: CAISESGGRLFF. CDR3 DNA sequence: TGTGCCATCAGTGAGTCAGGGGGAAGACTGTTTTTT.

The rearrangement uses TRBV5-1 and TRBJ2-1; D gene unclear. Trimming took off 1 base at V and 2 bases at J, with 16 bases between the two ends. This CDR3 is 17 amino acids long. Germline V lookup: CDR1 SGHRS, CDR2 YFSETQ. CDR3 in amino acids: CASSLLESSRTYNEQFF. The DNA for the CDR3 is TGCGCCAGCAGCTTGCTCGAGTCGAGTCGAACCTACAATGAGCAGTTCTTC.

This chain joins TRBV9 and TRBJ2-5; 7 bases are shared with TRBD1. J gave up 1 base and V 0 bases, and 9 bases lay outside the gene matches. This CDR3 comprises 17 residues. Germline V gene sequence: CDR1 SGDLS, CDR2 YYNGEE. CDR3 region: CASSVGEIGTAQETQYF. The DNA for the CDR3 is TGTGCCAGCAGCGTAGGGGAGATTGGGACAGCCCAAGAGACCCAGTACTTC.

The chain is built from TRBV12-2 and TRBJ2-5; the table calls TRBD2, which could not be checked here. TRBV12-2 is shown as a pseudogene. The CDR3 consists of 20 residues. The CDR3 DNA sequence: TGTGCAAGTCGCTTTCGACTAGCGGGAGGGTTGTCGGGGATTGGGGAGACCCAGTACTTC. It codes for CASRFRLAGGLSGIGETQYF.

The chain couples TRBV9 to TRBJ2-6, with TRBD2 matching over 10 bases. Trimming cost V 3 bases and J 0 bases; bases outside gene matches: 9. Germline assignment: CDR1 SGDLS and CDR2 YYNGEE. This CDR3 has 19 amino acids. The CDR3 region is CASSERKLAGNSGANVLTF. CDR3 DNA: TGTGCCAGCAGCGAAAGAAAACTAGCGGGAAACTCTGGGGCCAACGTCCTGACTTTC.

The chain links TRBV5-1 to TRBJ2-3; 14 bases agree with TRBD2. Germline trimming cut 4 bases from V and 2 bases from J; bases unmatched to any gene: 6. The germline gives CDR1 SGHRS, CDR2 YFSETQ. CDR3 length: 17 residues. For the CDR3, the DNA is TGCGCCAGCAGCATAGGGACTAGCGGGAGAGTCACAGATACGCAGTATTTT. Protein sequence: CASSIGTSGRVTDTQYF.

V and J are TRBV7-3 and TRBJ2-6; maybe TRBD1 (7 bases). CDR3 length equals 16 residues. The V gene's germline CDR1 is SGHTA and CDR2 FQGTGA. The V end was cut by 5 bases, the J end by 4 bases, with 15 bases between. CDR3 loop: CASSPRGTDGANVLTF. In nucleotides, the CDR3 is TGTGCCAGCAGCCCGCGCGGGACAGACGGGGCCAACGTCCTGACTTTC.

The rearrangement uses TRBV27 and TRBJ2-2, with 13 bases that match TRBD2. This CDR3 has 16 residues. Germline V gene sequence: CDR1 MNHEY, CDR2 SMNVEV (reference sequence). V was pared by 5 bases and J by 6 bases, with 6 bases of the junction left unmatched. The CDR3 DNA is TGTGCCAGCAGTCCGACACTAGCGGGAGGGGCCGGGGAGCTGTTTTTT. Protein product: CASSPTLAGGAGELFF.